This passage covers 16 T cell receptor beta chains from one sample sequenced in a study of blood T cell repertoires in COVID-19. Measured with immunoSEQ multiplex PCR; TCRdb has only the in-frame clones, and not every one. The sample lists 35,000 to 55,000 clones; 90% were seen once. The sequencing input was peripheral blood. All receptors derive from a human donor in a cohort sampled during active COVID-19.

The genes are TRBV7-3 and TRBJ2-5; the match to TRBD2 covers 15 bases. The CDR3 has 17 amino acids. In germline, CDR1 is SGHTA, CDR2 FQGTGA. Losses at the gene ends were 5 bases for V and 4 bases for J; bases not matched to a gene: 8. The CDR3 reads CASSPRTSGRGGETQYF. CDR3 DNA sequence: TGTGCCAGCAGCCCTCGGACTAGCGGGAGGGGAGGAGAGACCCAGTACTTC.

The chain links TRBV6-2 or TRBV6-3 to TRBJ2-5, with TRBD2 matching over 13 bases. Per germline, CDR1 MNHEY and CDR2 SVGEGT. V lost 6 bases to trimming and J lost 1 base; unmatched junction nucleotides: 5. This CDR3 is built from 16 residues. The DNA of the CDR3 is TGTGCCAGCAGCCCCCGGACTAGCGGGGGCCAAGAGACCCAGTACTTC. Translation: CASSPRTSGGQETQYF.

The J gene is TRBJ1-1, the V gene TRBV7-8; TRBD1 might be the D (6 bases). The CDR3 extends over 15 amino acids. V was trimmed by 5 bases and J by 1 base, leaving 14 bases between them. Germline CDR1 SGHVS, CDR2 FQNEAQ. DNA of the CDR3: TGTGCCAGCAGCCTCGGGGGGGGGCCGAACACTGAAGCTTTCTTT. Its translation: CASSLGGGPNTEAFF. Complete variable domain (other parts from reference TRBV7-8 and TRBJ1-1): GAGVSQSPRYKVAKRGQDVALRCDPISGHVSLFWYQQALGQGPEFLTYFQNEAQLDKSGLPSDRFFAERPEGSVSTLKIQRTQQEDSAVYLCASSLGGGPNTEAFFGQGTRLTVV.

The V and J genes are TRBV7-4 and TRBJ1-5; possibly TRBD1 for D (6 bases). Trimming took off 0 bases at V and 0 bases at J, with 9 bases between the two ends. This CDR3 is built from 16 residues. Germline lookup yields CDR1 SGHVT and CDR2 SQSDAQ. The CDR3 DNA is TGTGCCAGCAGCTTAGCCGGCAGGGGTAGCAATCAGCCCCAGCATTTT. Its translation: CASSLAGRGSNQPQHF.

CDR3 sequence (DNA): TGTGCCAGCAGCTTACGAGGACAGGGGAACACTGAAGCTTTCTTT. Residues: CASSLRGQGNTEAFF. This chain joins TRBV11-2 and TRBJ1-1; TRBD1 agrees at 8 bases. The CDR3 extends over 15 amino acids. CDR1 is SGHAT, CDR2 FQNNGV, per germline. Trimming cost V 2 bases and J 1 base; bases outside gene matches: 3.

J is TRBJ1-1 and V is TRBV6-1, with unresolved D. From germline, CDR1 is MNHNS and CDR2 SASEGT. V lost 3 bases and J 6 bases, leaving 8 bases between the germline ends. The CDR3 covers 12 residues. The CDR3 region is CASSEVGPEAFF. CDR3 sequence (DNA): TGTGCCAGCAGTGAGGTGGGCCCTGAAGCTTTCTTT.

This sequence joins TRBV7-2 and TRBJ1-5; D gene uncertain. CDR1 is SGHTA, CDR2 FQGNSA, per germline. The CDR3 has 13 residues. V was trimmed by 3 bases and J by 7 bases, leaving 10 bases between them. CDR3 nucleotides: TGTGCCAGCAGCTTGGGAAGAGGGCAGCCCCAGCATTTT. It specifies CASSLGRGQPQHF.

With respect to this clone: Relative to the germline gene, one junction end is altered; a read error may explain this. The chain combines TRBV29-1 with TRBJ2-1, with 7 bases fitting TRBD2. The CDR3 totals 14 residues. CDR1 and CDR2 (germline): SQVTM, ANQGSEA. As DNA, the CDR3 is TGCAGCCTTGAAGAGGCGGGAGTAGGCAATGAGCAGTTCTTC. Encoded protein: CSLEEAGVGNEQFF.

This chain uses TRBV24-1 with TRBJ1-2, with 7 bases matching TRBD1. This CDR3 spans 14 amino acids. The V gene's germline CDR1 is KGHDR and CDR2 SFDVKD. The ends lost 7 bases at V and 1 base at J; junction bases unmatched: 5. CDR3 loop: CATSDGTDNYGYTF. The DNA for the CDR3 is TGTGCCACCAGCGACGGGACAGATAACTATGGCTACACCTTC.

The chain combines TRBV12-5 with TRBJ2-2, with D possibly being TRBD1 (6 bases). From germline, CDR1 is LGHNT and CDR2 FRNRAP. Trimming took off 0 bases at V and 1 base at J, with 12 bases between the two ends. The CDR3 spans 17 residues. The CDR3 here is CASGLVRWGLNTGELFF. CDR3 DNA: TGTGCTAGTGGTTTGGTACGGTGGGGGCTGAACACCGGGGAGCTGTTTTTT. Together with reference TRBV12-5 and TRBJ2-2, the CDR3 gives the full variable domain: DARVTQTPRHKVTEMGQEVTMRCQPILGHNTVFWYRQTMMQGLELLAYFRNRAPLDDSGMPKDRFSAEMPDATLATLKIQPSEPRDSAVYFCASGLVRWGLNTGELFFGEGSRLTVL.

This clone occurred a few times. This sequence joins TRBV5-6 and TRBJ1-5; D is ambiguous. Germline V gene sequence: CDR1 SGHDT, CDR2 YYEEEE. The CDR3 spans 19 residues. Trimming shortened V by 1 base and J by 5 bases, and 25 bases separated the two germline ends. The CDR3 protein is CASSLHSGDLFGPDQPQHF. The CDR3 DNA reads TGTGCCAGCAGCTTGCATTCTGGCGATCTATTTGGGCCCGATCAGCCCCAGCATTTT.

The genes are TRBV28 and TRBJ2-3; a weak D match, TRBD2 (5 bases). CDR1 is MDHEN and CDR2 is SYDVKM in the germline V gene. CDR3 length: 16 amino acids. Trimming took off 5 bases at V and 5 bases at J, with 20 bases between the two ends. The CDR3 loop is CASSPRFPRRGDTQYF. The CDR3 DNA follows: TGTGCCAGCAGTCCTCGCTTTCCTAGACGGGGAGATACGCAGTATTTT. Based on the CDR3 plus reference TRBV28 and TRBJ2-3, the full variable domain is DVKVTQSSRYLVKRTGEKVFLECVQDMDHENMFWYRQDPGLGLRLIYFSYDVKMKEKGDIPEGYSVSREKKERFSLILESASTNQTSMYLCASSPRFPRRGDTQYFGPGTRLTVL.

The rearrangement links TRBV18 to TRBJ2-1; possible D gene TRBD1, 5 bases. The germline V gene encodes CDR1 KGHSH and CDR2 LQKENI. The CDR3 covers 15 residues. The V end was cut by 3 bases, the J end by 5 bases, with 14 bases between. In DNA, the CDR3 is TGTGCCAGCTCACCCCTCGGGCAGGGAAACAATGAGCAGTTCTTC. This encodes CASSPLGQGNNEQFF.

V is TRBV7-8 and J is TRBJ1-1; D remains unclear. Germline loops: CDR1 SGHVS, CDR2 FQNEAQ. V was trimmed by 5 bases and J by 5 bases, leaving 9 bases between them. The CDR3 runs 12 residues. The CDR3, as DNA: TGTGCCAGCAGCCAGGAGCAGACTGAAGCTTTCTTT. It translates to CASSQEQTEAFF.

V gene TRBV5-4 combines with J gene TRBJ2-5, with TRBD2 matching 9 bases. This CDR3 has 16 residues. V trimming: 7 bases; J trimming: 1 base; junction bases outside the gene matches: 11. The V gene's germline CDR1 is SGHNT and CDR2 YYREEE (reference sequence). CDR3 sequence: CASGRISGGTQETQYF. The CDR3 DNA follows: TGTGCCAGCGGAAGAATTAGCGGGGGAACCCAAGAGACCCAGTACTTC.

V is TRBV5-1 and J is TRBJ2-7, with D perhaps matching TRBD1 (6 bases). The CDR3 is 13 residues long. Trimming took 4 bases from V and 3 from J, leaving 11 bases between them. CDR1 and CDR2 from the germline V gene are SGHRS and YFSETQ. The CDR3 DNA reads as TGCGCCAGCAGCCCTACAGGGAACTACGAGCAGTACTTC. This sequence encodes CASSPTGNYEQYF.